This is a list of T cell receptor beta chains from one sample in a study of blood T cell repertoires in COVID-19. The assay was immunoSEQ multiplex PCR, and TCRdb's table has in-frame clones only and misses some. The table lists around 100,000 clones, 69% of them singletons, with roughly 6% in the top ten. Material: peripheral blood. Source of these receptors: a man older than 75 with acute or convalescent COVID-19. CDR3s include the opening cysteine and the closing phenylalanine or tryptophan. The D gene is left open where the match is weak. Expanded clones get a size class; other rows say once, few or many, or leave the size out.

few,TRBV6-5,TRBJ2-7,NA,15,CASKTDRGTAYEQYF,TGTGCCAGCAAGACGGACAGAGGAACTGCCTACGAGCAGTACTTC
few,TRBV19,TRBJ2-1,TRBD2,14,CASSKREAGNEQFF,TGTGCCAGTAGTAAGCGGGAGGCCGGGAATGAGCAGTTCTTC
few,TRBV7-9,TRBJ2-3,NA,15,CASSSPAVRTDTQYF,TGTGCCAGCAGCTCTCCAGCGGTACGCACAGATACGCAGTATTTT
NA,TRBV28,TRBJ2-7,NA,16,CASSAPFEALAYEQYF,TGTGCCAGCAGCGCCCCCTTTGAGGCCCTAGCGTACGAGCAGTACTTC
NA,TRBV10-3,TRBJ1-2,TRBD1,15,CAISDPTGGGYGYTF,TGTGCCATCAGTGACCCGACAGGGGGCGGCTATGGCTACACCTTC
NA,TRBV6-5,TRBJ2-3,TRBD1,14,CASSTQGAPDTQYF,TGTGCCAGCAGTACGCAGGGGGCCCCAGATACGCAGTATTTT
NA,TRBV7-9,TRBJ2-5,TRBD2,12,CASTGGTETQYF,TGTGCCAGCACCGGGGGGACCGAGACCCAGTACTTC
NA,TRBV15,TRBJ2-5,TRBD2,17,CATSQTSGLAGVETQYF,TGTGCCACCAGCCAAACCTCGGGACTAGCGGGAGTAGAGACCCAGTACTTC
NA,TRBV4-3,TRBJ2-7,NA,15,CASSPLPGPAYEQYF,TGCGCCAGCAGCCCTCTACCGGGTCCCGCCTACGAGCAGTACTTC
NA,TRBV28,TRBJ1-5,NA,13,CASEVYSNQPQHF,TGTGCCAGCGAAGTCTATAGCAATCAGCCCCAGCATTTT
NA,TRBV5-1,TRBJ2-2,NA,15,CASRIQDRGTGELFF,TGCGCCAGCAGAATACAGGATAGGGGCACCGGGGAGCTGTTTTTT
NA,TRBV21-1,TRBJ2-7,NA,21,CASSKVFRGLAGSRLGYEQYF,TGTGCCAGCAGCAAAGTATTCAGGGGACTAGCGGGAAGTCGCTTAGGTTACGAGCAGTACTTC
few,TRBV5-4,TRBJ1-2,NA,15,CASSSPRGGSYGYTF,TGTGCCAGCAGCTCTCCCCGGGGGGGCTCCTATGGCTACACCTTC
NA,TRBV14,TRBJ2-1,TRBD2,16,CASSQGSVLAGGEQFF,TGTGCCAGCAGCCAAGGAAGTGTTCTAGCGGGAGGTGAGCAGTTCTTC
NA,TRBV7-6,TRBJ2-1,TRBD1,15,CASSKGQSSYNEQFF,TGTGCCAGCAGCAAGGGACAGAGCTCCTACAATGAGCAGTTCTTC
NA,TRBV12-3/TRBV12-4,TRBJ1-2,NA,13,CASSLGWRLGYTF,TGTGCCAGCAGTTTAGGCTGGAGGCTTGGCTACACCTTC
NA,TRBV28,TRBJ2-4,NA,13,CASSLSGANIQYF,TGTGCCAGCAGTTTATCTGGGGCCAACATTCAGTACTTC
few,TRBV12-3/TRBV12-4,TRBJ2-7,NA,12,CASSQQGYEQYF,TGTGCCAGCAGTCAACAGGGCTACGAGCAGTACTTC
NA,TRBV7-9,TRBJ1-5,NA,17,CASSRGQGGYSNQPQHF,TGTGCCAGCAGTAGAGGCCAGGGTGGTTATAGCAATCAGCCCCAGCATTTT
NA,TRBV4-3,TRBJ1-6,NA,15,CASSQVTGSSSPLHF,TGCGCCAGCAGCCAAGTCACAGGATCAAGTTCACCCCTCCACTTT
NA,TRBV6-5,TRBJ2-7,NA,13,CASMGRPSYEQYF,TGTGCCAGTATGGGCCGGCCCTCCTACGAGCAGTACTTC
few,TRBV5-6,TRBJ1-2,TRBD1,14,CASSLDGTDYGYTF,TGTGCCAGCAGCTTGGACGGGACAGACTATGGCTACACCTTC
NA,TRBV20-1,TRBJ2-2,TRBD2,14,CSASPGGNTGELFF,TGCAGTGCTAGTCCGGGAGGTAACACCGGGGAGCTGTTTTTT
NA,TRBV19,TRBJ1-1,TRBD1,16,CASSIEGDRVSTEAFF,TGTGCCAGTAGTATAGAGGGGGACAGGGTTAGTACTGAAGCTTTCTTT
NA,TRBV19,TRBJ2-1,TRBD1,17,CASSPSHRDSSYNEQFF,TGTGCCAGTAGTCCAAGCCACCGGGACAGCTCTTACAATGAGCAGTTCTTC
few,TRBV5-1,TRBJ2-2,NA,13,CASEQGLAGELFF,TGCGCCAGCGAACAGGGTTTAGCCGGGGAGCTGTTTTTT
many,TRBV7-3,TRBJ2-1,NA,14,CASSSRTPRDEQFF,TGTGCCAGCAGCTCCCGGACTCCTCGGGATGAGCAGTTCTTC
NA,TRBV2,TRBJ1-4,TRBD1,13,CASSPTGTEKLFF,TGTGCCAGCAGCCCGACAGGGACTGAAAAACTGTTTTTT
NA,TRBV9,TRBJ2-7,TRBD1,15,CASSVAGTGGYEQYF,TGTGCCAGCAGCGTAGCCGGGACAGGGGGCTACGAGCAGTACTTC
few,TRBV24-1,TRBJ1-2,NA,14,CATSDSADYYGYTF,TGTGCCACCAGTGATTCGGCAGACTATTATGGCTACACCTTC
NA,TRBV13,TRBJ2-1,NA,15,CASSSRDRFGNEQFF,TGTGCCAGCAGCTCAAGAGACAGGTTCGGGAATGAGCAGTTCTTC
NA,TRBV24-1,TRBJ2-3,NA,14,CATSDQGLTDTQYF,TGTGCCACCAGTGATCAGGGGTTGACAGATACGCAGTATTTT
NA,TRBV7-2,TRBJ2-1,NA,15,CASSSYYGSYNEQFF,TGTGCCAGCAGCTCGTACTACGGCTCCTACAATGAGCAGTTCTTC
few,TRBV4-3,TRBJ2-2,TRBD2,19,CASSQVEASGRAITGELFF,TGCGCCAGCAGCCAAGTTGAGGCTAGCGGGAGGGCAATCACCGGGGAGCTGTTTTTT
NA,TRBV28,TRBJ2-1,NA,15,CASSQGLSSYNEQFF,TGTGCCAGCAGTCAGGGCCTTAGCTCCTACAATGAGCAGTTCTTC
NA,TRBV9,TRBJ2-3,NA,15,CASSAQDYRTDTQYF,TGTGCCAGCAGCGCTCAGGACTATCGCACAGATACGCAGTATTTT
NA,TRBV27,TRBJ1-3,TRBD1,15,CASRAQGARGNTIYF,TGTGCCAGCAGAGCCCAGGGGGCGCGGGGAAACACCATATATTTT
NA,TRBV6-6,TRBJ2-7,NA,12,CASSYYEDEQYF,TGTGCCAGCAGTTACTACGAGGACGAGCAGTACTTC
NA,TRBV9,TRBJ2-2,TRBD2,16,CASSVGPLAGAGELFF,TGTGCCAGCAGCGTAGGCCCCCTAGCGGGAGCCGGGGAGCTGTTTTTT
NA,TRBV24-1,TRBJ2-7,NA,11,CATSQGYEQYF,TGTGCCACCAGTCAGGGATACGAGCAGTACTTC
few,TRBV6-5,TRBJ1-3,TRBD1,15,CASSSGQGSGNTIYF,TGTGCCAGCAGTTCGGGACAGGGCTCTGGAAACACCATATATTTT
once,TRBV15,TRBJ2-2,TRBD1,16,CATSRRSGTGPGELFF,TGTGCCACCAGCCGCCGATCCGGGACAGGGCCCGGGGAGCTGTTTTTT
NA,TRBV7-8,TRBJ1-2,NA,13,CASSLAGAYGYTF,TGTGCCAGCAGCTTAGCAGGGGCCTATGGCTACACCTTC
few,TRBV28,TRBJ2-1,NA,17,CASTTHPGQGFEGEQFF,TGTGCCAGCACCACCCACCCGGGCCAGGGTTTTGAAGGTGAGCAGTTCTTC
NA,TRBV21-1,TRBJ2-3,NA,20,CASRKLRTPEKQAGTDTQYF,TGTGCCAGCAGGAAACTTCGGACTCCGGAAAAACAAGCCGGCACAGATACGCAGTATTTT
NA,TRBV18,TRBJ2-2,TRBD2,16,CASSPGLASNTGELFF,TGTGCCAGCTCACCTGGACTAGCCTCGAACACCGGGGAGCTGTTTTTT
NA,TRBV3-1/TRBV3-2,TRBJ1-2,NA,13,CASSPDPGLGYTF,TGTGCCAGCAGCCCAGACCCAGGGTTGGGCTACACCTTC
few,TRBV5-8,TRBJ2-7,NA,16,CARFSGPRTDNYEQYF,TGTGCCAGATTTTCAGGCCCCAGGACGGACAACTACGAGCAGTACTTC
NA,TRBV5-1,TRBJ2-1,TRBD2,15,CASSLGASGGNGQFF,TGCGCCAGCAGCTTAGGGGCTAGCGGGGGCAACGGGCAGTTCTTC
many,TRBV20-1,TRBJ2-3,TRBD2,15,CSASSSGRSSDTQYF,TGCAGTGCTAGTTCTAGCGGGAGGTCTTCAGATACGCAGTATTTT
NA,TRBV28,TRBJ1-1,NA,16,CASSLRRTARNTEAFF,TGTGCCAGCAGTTTAAGGAGGACTGCCCGGAACACTGAAGCTTTCTTT
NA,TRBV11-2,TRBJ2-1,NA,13,CASSLDYNNEQFF,TGTGCCAGCAGCTTAGATTATAACAATGAGCAGTTCTTC